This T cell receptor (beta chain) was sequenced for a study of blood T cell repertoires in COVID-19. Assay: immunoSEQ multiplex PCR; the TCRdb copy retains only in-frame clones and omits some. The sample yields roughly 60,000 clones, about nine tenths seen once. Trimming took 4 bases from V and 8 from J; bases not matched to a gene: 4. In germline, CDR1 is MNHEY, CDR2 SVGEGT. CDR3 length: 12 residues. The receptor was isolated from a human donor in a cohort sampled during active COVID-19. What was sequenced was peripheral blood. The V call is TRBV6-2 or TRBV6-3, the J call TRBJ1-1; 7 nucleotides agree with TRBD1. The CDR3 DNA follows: TGTGCCAGCAGTTTTCGGACAGGAGAAGCTTTCTTT. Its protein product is CASSFRTGEAFF.